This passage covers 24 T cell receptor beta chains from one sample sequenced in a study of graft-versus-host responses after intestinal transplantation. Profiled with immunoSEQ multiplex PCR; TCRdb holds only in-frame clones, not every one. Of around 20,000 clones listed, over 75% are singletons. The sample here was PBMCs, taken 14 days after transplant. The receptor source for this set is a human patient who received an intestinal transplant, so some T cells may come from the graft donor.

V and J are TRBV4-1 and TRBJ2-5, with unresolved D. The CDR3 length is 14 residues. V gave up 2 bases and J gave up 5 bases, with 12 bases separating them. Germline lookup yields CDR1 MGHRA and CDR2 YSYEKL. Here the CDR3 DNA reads TGCGCCAGCAGCCAACGTATAGGGCGGGAGACCCAGTACTTC. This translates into CASSQRIGRETQYF.

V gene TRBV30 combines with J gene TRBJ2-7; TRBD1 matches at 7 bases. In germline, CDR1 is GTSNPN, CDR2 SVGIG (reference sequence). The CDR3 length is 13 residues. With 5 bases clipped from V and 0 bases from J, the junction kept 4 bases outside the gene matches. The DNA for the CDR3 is TGTGCCTGGGGGGACAGATACTCCTACGAGCAGTACTTC. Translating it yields CAWGDRYSYEQYF.

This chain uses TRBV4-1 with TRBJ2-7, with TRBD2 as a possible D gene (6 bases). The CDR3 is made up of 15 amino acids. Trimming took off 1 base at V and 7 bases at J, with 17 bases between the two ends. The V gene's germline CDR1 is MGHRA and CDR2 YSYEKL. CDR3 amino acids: CASSQVATGEDEQYF. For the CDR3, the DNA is TGCGCCAGCAGCCAAGTGGCGACGGGAGAGGATGAGCAGTACTTC.

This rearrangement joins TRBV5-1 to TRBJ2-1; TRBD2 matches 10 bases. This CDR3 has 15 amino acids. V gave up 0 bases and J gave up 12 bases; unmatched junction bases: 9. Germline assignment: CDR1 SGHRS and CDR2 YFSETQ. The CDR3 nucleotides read TGCGCCAGCAGCTTGGGACTAGCGGGCCGTTCGGGGCAGTTCTTC. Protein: CASSLGLAGRSGQFF.

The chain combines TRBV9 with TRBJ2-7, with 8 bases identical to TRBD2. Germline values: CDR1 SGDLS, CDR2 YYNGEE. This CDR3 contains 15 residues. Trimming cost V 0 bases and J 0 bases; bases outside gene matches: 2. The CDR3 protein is CASSVESGSSYEQYF. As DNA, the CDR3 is TGTGCCAGCAGCGTAGAGAGCGGGAGCTCCTACGAGCAGTACTTC.

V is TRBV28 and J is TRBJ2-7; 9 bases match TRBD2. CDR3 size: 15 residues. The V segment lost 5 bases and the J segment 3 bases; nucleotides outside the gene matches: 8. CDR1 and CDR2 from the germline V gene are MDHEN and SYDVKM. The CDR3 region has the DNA TGTGCCAGCAGTCCACGGGCTAGCGGGAACTACGAGCAGTACTTC. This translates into CASSPRASGNYEQYF.

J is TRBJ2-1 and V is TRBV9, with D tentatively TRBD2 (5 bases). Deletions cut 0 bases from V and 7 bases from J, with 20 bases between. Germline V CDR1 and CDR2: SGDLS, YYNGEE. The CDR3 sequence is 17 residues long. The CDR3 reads CASSVGEGPTLTNEQFF. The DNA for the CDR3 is TGTGCCAGCAGCGTAGGTGAGGGCCCTACACTTACAAATGAGCAGTTCTTC.

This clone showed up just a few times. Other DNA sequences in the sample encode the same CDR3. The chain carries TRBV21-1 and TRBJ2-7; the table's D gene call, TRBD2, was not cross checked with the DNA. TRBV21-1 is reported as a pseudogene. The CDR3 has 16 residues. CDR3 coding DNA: TGTGCCAGCAGCAAAGGGCGAGCGGGGGGGCCGCACGAGCAGTACTTC. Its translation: CASSKGRAGGPHEQYF.

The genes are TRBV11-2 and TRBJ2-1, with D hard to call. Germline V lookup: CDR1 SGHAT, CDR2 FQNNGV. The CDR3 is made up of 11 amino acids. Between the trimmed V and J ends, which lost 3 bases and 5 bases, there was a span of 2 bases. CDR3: CASSFDNEQFF. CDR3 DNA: TGTGCCAGCAGCTTCGACAATGAGCAGTTCTTC.

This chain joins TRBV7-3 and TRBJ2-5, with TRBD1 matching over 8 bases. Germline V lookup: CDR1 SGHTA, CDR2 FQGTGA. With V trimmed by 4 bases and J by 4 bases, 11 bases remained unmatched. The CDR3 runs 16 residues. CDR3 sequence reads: CASSSLGAGGRETQYF. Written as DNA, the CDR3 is TGTGCCAGCAGCTCCCTTGGGGCAGGGGGCCGAGAGACCCAGTACTTC.

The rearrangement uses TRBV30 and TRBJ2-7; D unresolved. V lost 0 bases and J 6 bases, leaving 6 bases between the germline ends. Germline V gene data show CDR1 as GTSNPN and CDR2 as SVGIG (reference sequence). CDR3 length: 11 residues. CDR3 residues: CAWSVSSEQYF. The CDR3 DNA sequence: TGTGCCTGGAGTGTAAGCAGCGAGCAGTACTTC.

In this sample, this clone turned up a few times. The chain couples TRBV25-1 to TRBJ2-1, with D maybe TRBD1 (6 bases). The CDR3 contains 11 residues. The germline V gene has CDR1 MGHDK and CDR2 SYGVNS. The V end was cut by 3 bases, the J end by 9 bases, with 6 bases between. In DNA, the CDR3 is TGTGCCAGCAGTGAGGGGGCTGAGCAGTTCTTC. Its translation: CASSEGAEQFF.

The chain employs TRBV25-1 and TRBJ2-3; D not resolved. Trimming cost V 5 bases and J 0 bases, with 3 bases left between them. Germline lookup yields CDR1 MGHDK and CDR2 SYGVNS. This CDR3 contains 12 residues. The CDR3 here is CASSTSTDTQYF. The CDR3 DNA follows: TGTGCCAGCAGTACGAGCACAGATACGCAGTATTTT.

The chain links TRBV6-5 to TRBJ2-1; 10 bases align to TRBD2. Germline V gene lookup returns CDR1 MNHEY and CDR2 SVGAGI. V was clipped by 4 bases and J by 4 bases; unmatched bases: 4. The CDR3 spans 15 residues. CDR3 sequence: CASSSRTSGYNEQFF. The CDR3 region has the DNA TGTGCCAGCAGTTCTAGGACTAGCGGTTACAATGAGCAGTTCTTC.

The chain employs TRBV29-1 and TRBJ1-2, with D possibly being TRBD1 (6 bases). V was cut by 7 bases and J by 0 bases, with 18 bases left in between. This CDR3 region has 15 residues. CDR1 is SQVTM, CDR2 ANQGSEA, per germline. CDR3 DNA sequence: TGCAGCGCCCCACAGCTCTCAGGGGCTAACTATGGCTACACCTTC. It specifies CSAPQLSGANYGYTF.

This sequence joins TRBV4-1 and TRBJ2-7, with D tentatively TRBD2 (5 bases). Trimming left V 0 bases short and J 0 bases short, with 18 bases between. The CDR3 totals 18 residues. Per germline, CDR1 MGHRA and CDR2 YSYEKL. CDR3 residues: CASSQEGSLALSSYEQYF. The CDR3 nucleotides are TGCGCCAGCAGCCAAGAAGGGTCCCTAGCCCTGAGCTCCTACGAGCAGTACTTC.

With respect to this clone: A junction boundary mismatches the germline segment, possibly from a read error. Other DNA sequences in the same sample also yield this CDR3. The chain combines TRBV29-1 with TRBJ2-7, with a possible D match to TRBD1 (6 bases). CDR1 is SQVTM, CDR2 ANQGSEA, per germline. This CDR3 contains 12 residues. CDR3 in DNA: TGCAGCGTCCTAGGACAGACCTACGAGCAGTACTTT. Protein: CSVLGQTYEQYF.

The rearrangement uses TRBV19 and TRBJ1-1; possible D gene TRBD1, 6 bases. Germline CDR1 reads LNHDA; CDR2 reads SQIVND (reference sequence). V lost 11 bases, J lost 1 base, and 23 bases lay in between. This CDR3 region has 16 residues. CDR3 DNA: TGTGCCGTTTCTCCCAGGGGACTCACTCCGAACACTGAAGCTTTCTTT. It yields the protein CAVSPRGLTPNTEAFF.

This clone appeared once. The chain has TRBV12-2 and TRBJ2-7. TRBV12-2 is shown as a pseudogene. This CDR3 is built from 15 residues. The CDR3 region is CASRLRDGVDDEQYF. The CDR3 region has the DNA TGTGCAAGTCGCCTTCGGGACGGGGTGGATGACGAGCAGTACTTC.

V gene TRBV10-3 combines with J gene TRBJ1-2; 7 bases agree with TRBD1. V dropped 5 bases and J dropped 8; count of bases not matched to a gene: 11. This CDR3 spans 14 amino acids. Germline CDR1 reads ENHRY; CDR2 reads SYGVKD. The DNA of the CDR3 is TGTGCCATCAGTACCCGACAGGGAGGACAGGGCTACACCTTC. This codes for CAISTRQGGQGYTF.

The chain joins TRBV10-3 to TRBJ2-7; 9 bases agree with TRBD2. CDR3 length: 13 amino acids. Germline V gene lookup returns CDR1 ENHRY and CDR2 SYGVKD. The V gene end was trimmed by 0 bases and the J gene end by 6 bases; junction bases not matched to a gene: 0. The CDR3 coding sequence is TGTGCCATCAGTGAGTCTAGCGGGAGCGAGCAGTACTTC. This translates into CAISESSGSEQYF.

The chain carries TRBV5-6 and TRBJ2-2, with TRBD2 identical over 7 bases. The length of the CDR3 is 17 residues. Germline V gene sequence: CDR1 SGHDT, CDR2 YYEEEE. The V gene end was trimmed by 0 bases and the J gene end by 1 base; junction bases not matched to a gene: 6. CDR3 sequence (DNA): TGTGCCAGCAGCTTGGTGGTTGCGGGGGTGAACACCGGGGAGCTGTTTTTT. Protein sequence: CASSLVVAGVNTGELFF.

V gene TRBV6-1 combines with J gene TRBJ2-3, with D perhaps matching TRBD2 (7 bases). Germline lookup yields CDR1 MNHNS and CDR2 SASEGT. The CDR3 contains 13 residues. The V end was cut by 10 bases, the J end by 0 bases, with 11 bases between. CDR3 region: CATRGASTDTQYF. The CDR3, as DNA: TGTGCCACCCGGGGGGCGAGCACAGATACGCAGTATTTT.

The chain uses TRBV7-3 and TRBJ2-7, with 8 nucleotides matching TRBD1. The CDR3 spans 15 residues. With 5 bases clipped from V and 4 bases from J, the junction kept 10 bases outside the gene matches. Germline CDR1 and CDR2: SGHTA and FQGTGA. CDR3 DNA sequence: TGTGCCAGCAGCCAGACCCGGACAGGGAATTACGAGCAGTACTTC. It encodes CASSQTRTGNYEQYF.